Below, 11 T cell receptor beta chains from the same sample are listed, as sequenced in a study of T cell repertoires in cytomegalovirus infection. MiXCR was run by TCRdb on the reads, yielding one entry per CDR3 protein. The repertoire holds 500,000 to 600,000 distinct CDR3 sequences, with 15% to 20% as singletons. Sequencing used CD8+ T cells from PBMCs. These receptors came from a human donor in good health (CMV status not recorded). Some clones in this sample may be carry-over from other donors' samples.

Ten or more counts support this clonotype. The chain joins TRBV12-3 or TRBV12-4 to TRBJ1-1; D gene ambiguous. With 4 bases removed from V and 9 bases from J, the gap between germline ends came to 6 bases. The CDR3 totals 10 residues. The CDR3: CASSSSKAFF. In DNA, the CDR3 is TGTGCCAGCAGTTCGTCGAAAGCTTTCTTT.

The rearrangement uses TRBV19 and TRBJ1-5; D is uncertain. Germline V gene data show CDR1 as LNHDA and CDR2 as SQIVND (reference sequence). The CDR3 contains 15 residues. Trimming stripped 4 bases from V and 7 bases from J, with 17 bases between. The CDR3 sequence: CASSTHPDWVQPQHF. In DNA form, the CDR3 reads TGTGCCAGTAGTACCCACCCCGACTGGGTCCAGCCCCAGCATTTT.

This clonotype was picked up many times. V gene TRBV7-6 combines with J gene TRBJ1-1; possible D gene TRBD1, 6 bases. Trimming stripped 5 bases from V and 3 bases from J, with 13 bases between. Germline CDR1 and CDR2: SGHVS and FNYEAQ. CDR3 length equals 14 residues. CDR3 nucleotide sequence: TGTGCCAGCAGCCCAACAGGGTACGACACTGAAGCTTTCTTT. It is translated as CASSPTGYDTEAFF. The full variable domain, in which reference TRBV7-6 and TRBJ1-1 provide the parts outside the CDR3, is GAGVSQSPRYKVTKRGQDVALRCDPISGHVSLYWYRQALGQGPEFLTYFNYEAQQDKSGLPNDRFSAERPEGSISTLTIQRTEQRDSAMYRCASSPTGYDTEAFFGQGTRLTVV.

On this clonotype itself: As the CDR3 is not closed by the conserved phenylalanine or tryptophan, this likely results from a read error. This chain joins TRBV10-3 and TRBJ2-7; 8 positions agree with TRBD1. The germline CDR1 and CDR2 sequences are ENHRY and SYGVKD. The CDR3 totals 11 residues. V shed 9 bases, J shed 5 bases, and the junction held 3 bases outside the gene matches. As DNA, the CDR3 is TGTGCCATTGGACAGGGTAACGAGCAGTACTTA. It yields the protein CAIGQGNEQYL.

This clonotype was counted many times. CDR3 coding DNA: TGTGCCAGCAGTCGTACAGGGCGGCAGAGACTGAACACTGAAGCTTTCTTT. It encodes CASSRTGRQRLNTEAFF. This rearrangement joins TRBV27 to TRBJ1-1, with D perhaps TRBD1 (6 bases). The V and J ends lost 5 bases and 0 bases respectively, with 19 bases between them. CDR1 is MNHEY and CDR2 is SMNVEV in the germline V gene (reference sequence). The CDR3 loop spans 17 amino acids.

The rearrangement links TRBV20-1 to TRBJ1-6, with TRBD1 identical over 8 bases. Germline values: CDR1 DFQATT, CDR2 SNEGSKA (reference sequence). The CDR3 extends over 15 amino acids. V lost 5 bases, J lost 5 bases, and 8 bases stayed unmatched. The CDR3 DNA reads as TGCAGTGCTCCTGGACAGGGAGGGAATAATTCACCCCTCCACTTT. It encodes CSAPGQGGNNSPLHF.

The chain uses TRBV6-1 and TRBJ2-7; D is undetermined. CDR1 and CDR2 from the germline V gene are MNHNS and SASEGT. Deletions cut 2 bases from V and 0 bases from J, with 8 bases between. CDR3 size: 14 residues. The CDR3 loop reads CASSELRVSYEQYF. CDR3 in DNA: TGTGCCAGCAGTGAACTTAGGGTCTCCTACGAGCAGTACTTC.

This clonotype was detected ten times or more. The rearrangement links TRBV6-5 to TRBJ2-7; D is possibly TRBD2 (5 bases). CDR3 size: 11 residues. The V gene's germline CDR1 is MNHEY and CDR2 SVGAGI. With 6 bases removed from V and 6 bases from J, the gap between germline ends came to 9 bases. CDR3 protein: CASSEGSEQYF. The CDR3 nucleotides are TGTGCCAGCAGCGAAGGGAGCGAGCAGTACTTC.

The genes are TRBV28 and TRBJ1-5; D not resolved. This CDR3 is built from 11 residues. CDR1 and CDR2 (germline): MDHEN, SYDVKM. V lost 8 bases, J lost 9 bases, and 11 bases lay in between. The CDR3 is CASRRTGPQHF. The CDR3 nucleotides read TGTGCCAGCCGGCGCACGGGGCCCCAGCATTTT.

This clonotype showed up many times. The CDR3 DNA reads TGTGCCAGCAGCTTAGAGGAAACTAGCATTCAGTACTTC. This codes for CASSLEETSIQYF. The chain uses TRBV7-4 and TRBJ2-4, with D tentatively TRBD2 (5 bases). V was clipped by 1 base and J by 9 bases, with 10 bases between them. Germline CDR1 and CDR2: SGHVT and SQSDAQ. The CDR3 is made up of 13 amino acids.

This chain connects TRBV5-5 to TRBJ2-2, with 10 bases lining up with TRBD2. This CDR3 contains 17 residues. CDR1 and CDR2 from the germline V gene are SGHKS and YYEKEE (reference sequence). Trimming took 1 base from V and 4 from J; bases not matched to a gene: 7. CDR3 loop: CASSLLLAGAGTGELFF. The CDR3 DNA reads TGTGCCAGCAGCTTGTTGCTAGCGGGAGCAGGCACCGGGGAGCTGTTTTTT.